The 25 T cell receptor beta chains below come from one sample, sequenced in a study of CD8+CD57+ T cells in acquired aplastic anemia. It was patients with CD8+CD57+ cell expansion by flow cytometry who were chosen for sequencing. TCR beta VDJ and CDR3 were profiled, and genomic DNA was the template. One entry per CDR3 protein results from TCRdb running MiXCR on the reads. Here the sample spans approximately 470,000 distinct CDR3 sequences, over 25% being singletons. The sample taken for sequencing was sorted CD4+, CD8+, or CD8+CD57+ T cells (not recorded which) from PBMCs. All receptors come from a human donor with aplastic anemia.

The rearrangement joins TRBV12-3 or TRBV12-4 to TRBJ2-7; 8 nucleotides line up with TRBD1. V trimming: 3 bases; J trimming: 7 bases; junction bases outside the gene matches: 8. The CDR3 runs to 14 residues. As DNA, the CDR3 is TGTGCCAGCAGTTTTCGACAGGGGTTTCGGGAGCAGTACTTC. It yields the protein CASSFRQGFREQYF.

The chain links TRBV24-1 to TRBJ1-2, with 7 positions matching TRBD1. V shed 6 bases, J shed 4 bases, and the junction held 4 bases outside the gene matches. Per germline, CDR1 KGHDR and CDR2 SFDVKD. The CDR3 length is 13 residues. The CDR3 region has the DNA TGTGCCACCAGTTTAGGGGGCGGCTATGGCTACACCTTC. This translates into CATSLGGGYGYTF.

This chain links TRBV25-1 with TRBJ1-2; D may be TRBD1 (5 bases). This CDR3 spans 14 amino acids. Trimming took off 6 bases at V and 0 bases at J, with 11 bases between the two ends. Germline CDR1 and CDR2: MGHDK and SYGVNS. This CDR3 is CASRWGRANYGYTF. CDR3 DNA: TGTGCCAGCAGGTGGGGACGGGCTAACTATGGCTACACCTTC.

This clonotype was seen ten or more times. The chain joins TRBV29-1 to TRBJ1-1; D gene unclear. Germline-derived CDR1 and CDR2 are SQVTM and ANQGSEA. The ends were cut back, 4 bases at V and 4 bases at J, with 10 bases in the middle. CDR3 length: 12 amino acids. The chain's CDR3 is CSVARMGTEAFF. The CDR3 nucleotides are TGCAGCGTTGCAAGGATGGGCACTGAAGCTTTCTTT. The entire variable domain, with the rest obtained from reference TRBV29-1 and TRBJ1-1, is as follows: SAVISQKPSRDICQRGTSLTIQCQVDSQVTMMFWYRQQPGQSLTLIATANQGSEATYESGFVIDKFPISRPNLTFSTLTVSNMSPEDSSIYLCSVARMGTEAFFGQGTRLTVV.

V gene TRBV6-5 combines with J gene TRBJ2-7; D is possibly TRBD2 (6 bases). The CDR3 loop spans 16 amino acids. The V end was cut by 0 bases, the J end by 3 bases, with 15 bases between. CDR1 and CDR2 (germline): MNHEY, SVGAGI. The CDR3 DNA reads TGTGCCAGCAGTTACTCCGCGCGGGATACCCGCTACGAGCAGTACTTC. It translates to CASSYSARDTRYEQYF.

V and J are TRBV7-9 and TRBJ2-7; D perhaps matches TRBD1 (6 bases). The CDR3 sequence is 13 residues long. From germline, CDR1 is SEHNR and CDR2 FQNEAQ (reference sequence). Trimming removed 8 bases from V and 4 bases from J, with 15 bases in between. CDR3 amino acids: CASGGTTGYEQYF. CDR3 sequence (DNA): TGTGCCAGCGGAGGTACTACAGGGTACGAGCAGTACTTC.

The V gene is TRBV5-5, the J gene TRBJ1-6; 9 bases match TRBD1. Germline V CDR1 and CDR2: SGHKS, YYEKEE (reference sequence). The CDR3 runs 16 residues. The V gene end was trimmed by 4 bases and the J gene end by 8 bases; junction bases not matched to a gene: 10. The CDR3 DNA sequence: TGTGCCAGCAGCACCTACCCGGGACAGGGTTATTCACCCCTCCACTTT. It yields the protein CASSTYPGQGYSPLHF.

Only a few counts were recorded for this clonotype. The chain recombines TRBV5-4 with TRBJ2-4; D may be TRBD2 (5 bases). This CDR3 is built from 16 residues. CDR1 and CDR2 (germline): SGHNT, YYREEE (reference sequence). V dropped 0 bases and J dropped 8 bases, with 18 bases sitting between them. CDR3 coding DNA: TGTGCCAGCAGCTTGGAGTTGGGCAGGAGGTTGTACATTCAGTACTTC. This gives the protein CASSLELGRRLYIQYF.

This clonotype was counted ten times or more. V usage is TRBV7-8 and J usage is TRBJ2-3; D gene ambiguous. The CDR3 has 14 amino acids. The germline gives CDR1 SGHVS, CDR2 FQNEAQ. The V end lost 2 bases, the J end lost 6 bases, and 12 bases lay between the germline ends. CDR3 sequence (DNA): TGTGCCAGCAGCTTATCGCGTGATCTGGATACGCAGTATTTT. This sequence encodes CASSLSRDLDTQYF.

This clonotype came up many times. This chain links TRBV11-1 with TRBJ1-6; TRBD1 matches 7 bases. V shed 0 bases and J 3 bases; nucleotides not matched to a gene: 2. From germline, CDR1 is SGHAT and CDR2 FQDESV (reference sequence). The CDR3 is 16 residues long. The CDR3 region has the DNA TGTGCCAGCAGCTTAGCGGCAGGGGGCTATAATTCACCCCTCCACTTT. The encoded protein is CASSLAAGGYNSPLHF. Based on the CDR3 plus reference TRBV11-1 and TRBJ1-6, the full variable domain is EAEVAQSPRYKITEKSQAVAFWCDPISGHATLYWYRQILGQGPELLVQFQDESVVDDSQLPKDRFSAERLKGVDSTLKIQPAELGDSAMYLCASSLAAGGYNSPLHFGNGTRLTVT.

V gene TRBV20-1 combines with J gene TRBJ2-3; D gene unclear. This CDR3 has 14 amino acids. Trimming stripped 3 bases from V and 0 bases from J, with 10 bases between. The germline V gene encodes CDR1 DFQATT and CDR2 SNEGSKA (reference sequence). The CDR3 nucleotides are TGCAGTGCTAGGCGACGGGTTAGCACAGATACGCAGTATTTT. Its translation: CSARRRVSTDTQYF.

The gene calls are TRBV5-1 and TRBJ2-7, with a weak D call TRBD2 (6 bases). This CDR3 contains 14 residues. Germline-derived CDR1 and CDR2 are SGHRS and YFSETQ. The ends were cut back, 2 bases at V and 0 bases at J, with 9 bases in the middle. The CDR3 sequence: CASSFRDFSYEQYF. CDR3 bases: TGCGCCAGCAGCTTTCGGGACTTCTCCTACGAGCAGTACTTC.

This sequence joins TRBV12-3 or TRBV12-4 and TRBJ1-1; a possible D gene is TRBD1 (5 bases). Between the trimmed V and J ends, which lost 5 bases and 3 bases, there was a span of 16 bases. The CDR3 is made up of 15 amino acids. The CDR3 here is CASSERPTGDTEAFF. DNA for the CDR3: TGTGCCAGCAGTGAACGGCCCACGGGGGACACTGAAGCTTTCTTT.

The chain employs TRBV19 and TRBJ2-5, with 7 bases aligning to TRBD1. The CDR3 sequence is 13 residues long. Germline loops: CDR1 LNHDA, CDR2 SQIVND (reference sequence). Germline trimming cut 7 bases from V and 9 bases from J; bases unmatched to any gene: 11. The CDR3 reads CASTTGPNQPQYF. The CDR3 nucleotides read TGTGCCAGTACGACAGGGCCCAATCAGCCCCAGTACTTC. Supplemented by reference TRBV19 and TRBJ2-5, the full variable domain reads DGGITQSPKYLFRKEGQNVTLSCEQNLNHDAMYWYRQDPGQGLRLIYYSQIVNDFQKGDIAEGYSVSREKKESFPLTVTSAQKNPTAFYLCASTTGPNQPQYFGPGTRLLVL.

The chain combines TRBV2 with TRBJ2-7; tentative D call: TRBD2 (6 bases). The CDR3 extends over 17 amino acids. Germline CDR1 reads SNHLY; CDR2 reads FYNNEI. V was cut by 5 bases and J by 4 bases, with 24 bases left in between. The CDR3 protein is CASSLPRYRTTAYEQYF. CDR3 nucleotides: TGTGCCAGCAGTTTGCCCCGGTATCGGACTACGGCATACGAGCAGTACTTC.

The V call is TRBV20-1, the J call TRBJ2-1; D not resolved. The ends were cut back, 3 bases at V and 10 bases at J, with 7 bases in the middle. Germline V CDR1 and CDR2: DFQATT, SNEGSKA (reference sequence). The CDR3 sequence is 10 residues long. The CDR3 spells CSASSREQFF. CDR3 in DNA: TGCAGTGCTAGTTCCAGGGAGCAGTTCTTC.

The rearrangement joins TRBV24-1 to TRBJ1-1, with a tentative D call TRBD1 (5 bases). V dropped 9 bases and J dropped 1 base, with 8 bases sitting between them. Germline loops: CDR1 KGHDR, CDR2 SFDVKD. The CDR3 covers 12 residues. The CDR3 reads CATVGGNTEAFF. The CDR3 coding sequence is TGTGCCACCGTCGGGGGGAACACTGAAGCTTTCTTT.

This clonotype was observed many times. The chain couples TRBV29-1 to TRBJ2-7, with D maybe TRBD2 (6 bases). Germline V gene lookup returns CDR1 SQVTM and CDR2 ANQGSEA. The CDR3 totals 11 residues. For the CDR3, the DNA is TGCAGTTTTAGGGAGGTCGACGAGCAGTACTTC. Its translation is CSFREVDEQYF.

The J gene is TRBJ1-2, the V gene TRBV10-1; 9 bases are a match to TRBD1. The CDR3 sequence is 11 residues long. Germline V gene sequence: CDR1 WNHNN, CDR2 SYGVQD (reference sequence). V gave up 8 bases and J gave up 10 bases; unmatched junction bases: 5. CDR3 in DNA: TGCGCCAGCCCGGGACAGGGCCACTACACCTTC. This translates into CASPGQGHYTF.

This clonotype was observed many times. J is TRBJ2-7 and V is TRBV13; no clear D gene. The V gene's germline CDR1 is PRHDT and CDR2 FYEKMQ (reference sequence). The ends were cut back, 4 bases at V and 1 base at J, with 14 bases in the middle. CDR3 size: 15 residues. This CDR3 is CASSYLATQSYEQYF. For the CDR3, the DNA is TGTGCCAGCAGCTACCTCGCGACCCAATCCTACGAGCAGTACTTC.

This clonotype showed up just a few times. This may stem from a read error, because a much larger clone lies one nucleotide away. This rearrangement joins TRBV7-8 to TRBJ2-5, with D possibly being TRBD2 (5 bases). Germline V gene lookup returns CDR1 SGHVS and CDR2 FQNEAQ. The V end lost 6 bases, the J end lost 3 bases, and 11 bases lay between the germline ends. The CDR3 runs to 13 residues. The CDR3 protein is CASSYSGKETQYF. For the CDR3, the DNA is TGTGCCAGCAGTTACTCGGGGAAAGAGACCCAGTACTTC.

Details on this clonotype: A much larger clone is a single base away; this may be a read error. The gene calls are TRBV19 and TRBJ1-1, with D unresolved. Germline assignment: CDR1 LNHDA and CDR2 SQIVND (reference sequence). V dropped 8 bases and J dropped 4 bases, with 23 bases sitting between them. The CDR3 has 16 amino acids. The CDR3 sequence: CASRTRRAQLGTEAFF. CDR3 DNA: TGTGCCAGTCGTACACGACGAGCCCAGCTAGGCACTGAAGCTTTCTTT.

This clonotype was recorded many times. The CDR3 sequence: CASSPRDGSYEQYF. CDR3 bases: TGTGCCAGCAGCCCCCGGGACGGATCCTACGAGCAGTACTTC. This chain links TRBV5-5 with TRBJ2-7; the D call may be TRBD1 or TRBD2 (5 bases each). This CDR3 is built from 14 residues. V was clipped by 4 bases and J by 1 base, with 12 bases between them. CDR1 and CDR2 (germline): SGHKS, YYEKEE (reference sequence).

The V gene is TRBV2, the J gene TRBJ2-1; D might be TRBD2 (6 bases). Trimming took 6 bases from V and 0 from J, leaving 15 bases between them. This CDR3 contains 16 residues. Germline V CDR1 and CDR2: SNHLY, FYNNEI. DNA of the CDR3: TGTGCCAGCAGATTGACTAGTCGGGACTCCTACAATGAGCAGTTCTTC. It encodes CASRLTSRDSYNEQFF. Based on the CDR3 plus reference TRBV2 and TRBJ2-1, the full variable domain is EPEVTQTPSHQVTQMGQEVILRCVPISNHLYFYWYRQILGQKVEFLVSFYNNEISEKSEIFDDQFSVERPDGSNFTLKIRSTKLEDSAMYFCASRLTSRDSYNEQFFGPGTRLTVL.

The chain employs TRBV2 and TRBJ2-3, with D possibly being TRBD2 (5 bases). The CDR3 is made up of 13 amino acids. The germline gives CDR1 SNHLY, CDR2 FYNNEI. Trimming cost V 8 bases and J 0 bases, with 9 bases left between them. The CDR3 spells CASSSSSTDTQYF. Here the CDR3 DNA reads TGTGCCAGCTCATCTAGCAGCACAGATACGCAGTATTTT.